The next 25 T cell receptor beta chains were all read from a single sample in a study of patients and donors after allogeneic stem cell transplantation. Each CDR3 protein is one row after TCRdb ran MiXCR on the RT-PCR reads. The data contain 98,000 or so distinct CDR3 sequences, 35% of them seen just once; the ten biggest clones take up roughly 30%. The material sequenced was blood, either unsorted or a sorted T cell fraction (not recorded which). These TCRs come from a human donor who was either an allogeneic HSCT recipient or a stem cell or donor lymphocyte infusion donor (not recorded which). It is not recorded whose cells these are; they may come from a transplant donor.

This clonotype was recorded a few times. The J gene is TRBJ1-1, the V gene TRBV6-5; tentative D call: TRBD1 (6 bases). Germline V gene lookup returns CDR1 MNHEY and CDR2 SVGAGI. V gave up 4 bases and J gave up 2 bases, with 8 bases separating them. The CDR3 sequence is 13 residues long. CDR3 bases: TGTGCCAGCAGTTCCAGGGGAAACACTGAAGCTTTCTTT. Protein product: CASSSRGNTEAFF.

The J gene is TRBJ1-2, the V gene TRBV21-1. TRBV21-1 is listed as a pseudogene. The CDR3 spans 11 residues. The CDR3 is CASSKQGRTTF. The CDR3 DNA sequence: TGTGCCAGCAGCAAGCAGGGACGGACTACATTC.

The V gene is TRBV6-6, the J gene TRBJ1-5; D ambiguous. The CDR3 runs 12 residues. Trimming shortened V by 2 bases and J by 11 bases, and 10 bases separated the two germline ends. Germline-derived CDR1 and CDR2 are MNHNY and SVGAGI (reference sequence). The CDR3 DNA reads as TGTGCCAGCAGTTACGAGGGTAGGGCCCAGCATTTT. Its protein product is CASSYEGRAQHF.

The table lists this clonotype with a few counts. The rearrangement links TRBV20-1 to TRBJ2-7; D call uncertain. Germline V gives CDR1 DFQATT, CDR2 SNEGSKA (reference sequence). The V and J ends lost 4 bases and 0 bases respectively, with 10 bases between them. The CDR3 covers 13 residues. DNA of the CDR3: TGCAGTGCTACCGTTAAGAACTCCTACGAGCAGTACTTC. Protein product: CSATVKNSYEQYF.

The rearrangement joins TRBV7-9 to TRBJ1-4, with D uncertain. V lost 5 bases and J 8 bases, leaving 6 bases between the germline ends. The germline gives CDR1 SEHNR, CDR2 FQNEAQ (reference sequence). CDR3 length: 11 residues. This chain's CDR3 is CASSPREKLFF. CDR3 nucleotides: TGTGCCAGCAGCCCCAGGGAAAAACTGTTTTTT.

Only a few counts were recorded for this clonotype. This chain uses TRBV7-2 with TRBJ2-3; no definite D call. The germline V gene encodes CDR1 SGHTA and CDR2 FQGNSA. V was cut by 1 base and J by 0 bases, with 8 bases left in between. The CDR3 contains 15 residues. The CDR3 DNA sequence: TGTGCCAGCAGCTTAGATCGGTCTAGCACAGATACGCAGTATTTT. It yields the protein CASSLDRSSTDTQYF.

This clonotype has just a few counts. Here the CDR3 reads CSVAGATQETQYF. CDR3 nucleotide sequence: TGCAGCGTTGCAGGCGCTACTCAAGAGACCCAGTACTTC. V usage is TRBV29-1 and J usage is TRBJ2-5; no reliable D call. V lost 4 bases to trimming and J lost 2 bases, with 11 bases between them. Germline V CDR1 and CDR2: SQVTM, ANQGSEA. The CDR3 spans 13 residues.

This clonotype was detected once. The chain links TRBV20-1 to TRBJ1-2; D might be TRBD1 (5 bases). Germline CDR1 and CDR2: DFQATT and SNEGSKA (reference sequence). Trimming stripped 0 bases from V and 4 bases from J, with 9 bases between. The CDR3 has 13 residues. CDR3 DNA: TGCAGTGCTAGAGATCAGGGTTCCTATGGCTACACCTTC. Amino acids: CSARDQGSYGYTF.

The V and J genes are TRBV24-1 and TRBJ2-1; 8 nucleotides align to TRBD2. This CDR3 region has 16 residues. Trimming took 1 base from V and 6 from J; bases not matched to a gene: 7. CDR1 is KGHDR, CDR2 SFDVKD, per germline. The CDR3 sequence is CATSDLPAGERNEQFF. The CDR3 DNA sequence: TGTGCCACCAGTGATTTACCAGCGGGAGAACGCAATGAGCAGTTCTTC.

This clonotype was seen at least ten times. DNA for the CDR3: TGCAGTGCTGCAGGTGGCACCGGGGAGCTGTTTTTT. Protein: CSAAGGTGELFF. This chain uses TRBV20-1 with TRBJ2-2; D unresolved. The CDR3 contains 12 residues. V was clipped by 5 bases and J by 4 bases, with 8 bases between them. Per germline, CDR1 DFQATT and CDR2 SNEGSKA (reference sequence).

The chain uses TRBV29-1 and TRBJ2-3; TRBD1 or TRBD2 may be the D gene (6 bases each). Germline V lookup: CDR1 SQVTM, CDR2 ANQGSEA. The CDR3 is 13 amino acids. The ends were cut back, 5 bases at V and 1 base at J, with 10 bases in the middle. CDR3 DNA sequence: TGCAGCGTTTTAAGGGGGGGCACAGATACGCAGTATTTT. As protein: CSVLRGGTDTQYF.

The rearrangement uses TRBV12-3 or TRBV12-4 and TRBJ1-1; D unclear. The V and J ends lost 3 bases and 10 bases respectively, with 18 bases between them. The CDR3 runs to 14 residues. The CDR3 sequence: CASSFWALTVSAFF. The DNA of the CDR3 is TGTGCCAGCAGTTTTTGGGCCCTGACGGTATCAGCTTTCTTT.

This clonotype was detected a few times. This chain connects TRBV5-1 to TRBJ2-7; 10 nucleotides agree with TRBD2. CDR1 and CDR2 from the germline V gene are SGHRS and YFSETQ. J was trimmed by 3 bases and V by 0 bases; bases with no gene match: 6. CDR3 length: 16 residues. The CDR3 nucleotides are TGCGCCAGCAGCTTGGGTACTAGCGGGACTAGCTACGAGCAGTACTTC. This encodes CASSLGTSGTSYEQYF.

This clonotype showed up just a few times. This chain connects TRBV20-1 to TRBJ1-1; 7 nucleotides match TRBD1. This CDR3 region has 13 residues. Trimming removed 3 bases from V and 6 bases from J; junction bases left unmatched: 7. In germline, CDR1 is DFQATT, CDR2 SNEGSKA (reference sequence). Here the CDR3 reads CSARMGQTAEAFF. CDR3 in DNA: TGCAGTGCTAGGATGGGACAGACGGCTGAAGCTTTCTTT.

This clonotype came up a few times. The chain employs TRBV5-1 and TRBJ1-4; D perhaps matches TRBD1 (5 bases). Germline CDR1 SGHRS, CDR2 YFSETQ. Between the trimmed V and J ends, which lost 4 bases and 8 bases, there was a span of 12 bases. The CDR3 totals 13 residues. The DNA of the CDR3 is TGCGCCAGCAGCGCGGAGGGGCTAGAAAAACTGTTTTTT. Translated, it gives CASSAEGLEKLFF.

This clonotype appeared a few times. This chain joins TRBV19 and TRBJ1-5, with D possibly TRBD1 on 6 matching bases. Germline V gene sequence: CDR1 LNHDA, CDR2 SQIVND (reference sequence). This CDR3 is built from 14 residues. V was pared by 10 bases and J by 4 bases, with 17 bases between. The CDR3 spells CANYPQGRNQPQHF. CDR3 nucleotide sequence: TGTGCCAACTACCCCCAGGGGCGAAATCAGCCCCAGCATTTT.

The V and J genes are TRBV28 and TRBJ2-5, with D perhaps given as TRBD1 or TRBD2 (7 bases each). Germline values: CDR1 MDHEN, CDR2 SYDVKM. The CDR3 extends over 15 amino acids. V was pared by 5 bases and J by 2 bases, with 15 bases between. The CDR3 DNA is TGTGCCAGCAGTCAGGGGGGGGCCTCACAAGAGACCCAGTACTTC. Its protein product is CASSQGGASQETQYF.

The chain joins TRBV29-1 to TRBJ2-1, with D possibly being TRBD2 (6 bases). V was shortened by 7 bases and J by 2 bases, with 15 bases between the two germline ends. CDR1 is SQVTM and CDR2 is ANQGSEA in the germline V gene. The CDR3 totals 14 residues. CDR3 sequence reads: CSALLALTYNEQFF. The CDR3 DNA reads as TGCAGCGCTTTACTAGCCTTAACCTACAATGAGCAGTTCTTC.

This chain uses TRBV25-1 with TRBJ2-2; 7 bases are a match to TRBD1. The CDR3 covers 14 residues. V was clipped by 7 bases and J by 4 bases; unmatched bases: 6. In germline, CDR1 is MGHDK, CDR2 SYGVNS. The CDR3 bases are TGTGCCAGCACCAGACAGGGATCCACCGGGGAGCTGTTTTTT. Its protein product is CASTRQGSTGELFF.

The rearrangement uses TRBV15 and TRBJ2-1; no reliable D call. The length of the CDR3 is 17 residues. Germline V gene lookup returns CDR1 LNHNV and CDR2 YYDKDF (reference sequence). Trimming removed 3 bases at V and 5 bases at J, with 20 bases between. The chain's CDR3 is CATSRGRGVLGHNEQFF. CDR3 DNA sequence: TGTGCCACCAGCAGGGGCCGCGGAGTTCTTGGGCACAATGAGCAGTTCTTC. The complete variable domain, with remaining parts taken from reference TRBV15 and TRBJ2-1, reads DAMVIQNPRYQVTQFGKPVTLSCSQTLNHNVMYWYQQKSSQAPKLLFHYYDKDFNNEADTPDNFQSRRPNTSFCFLDIRSPGLGDTAMYLCATSRGRGVLGHNEQFFGPGTRLTVL.

This clonotype was recorded a few times. The chain recombines TRBV6-6 with TRBJ1-1; D remains ambiguous. The V gene's germline CDR1 is MNHNY and CDR2 SVGAGI (reference sequence). The V and J ends lost 4 bases and 3 bases respectively, with 6 bases between them. The CDR3 totals 12 residues. CDR3: CASSFPDTEAFF. The CDR3, as DNA: TGTGCCAGCAGTTTCCCGGACACTGAAGCTTTCTTT.

The chain combines TRBV9 with TRBJ2-5; D may correspond to TRBD1 or TRBD2 (6 bases each). Germline values: CDR1 SGDLS, CDR2 YYNGEE. The CDR3 spans 15 residues. V was trimmed by 3 bases and J by 4 bases, leaving 16 bases between them. The CDR3 here is CASSAEWGALETQYF. The CDR3, as DNA: TGTGCCAGCAGCGCCGAGTGGGGGGCATTAGAGACCCAGTACTTC.

This chain joins TRBV12-3 or TRBV12-4 and TRBJ2-3; maybe TRBD1 (8 bases). CDR3 length equals 16 residues. With 1 base removed from V and 4 bases from J, the gap between germline ends came to 15 bases. The chain's CDR3 is CASSLVHRGGSDTQYF. The CDR3 DNA is TGTGCCAGCAGTTTAGTCCACAGGGGGGGCTCAGATACGCAGTATTTT.

The J gene is TRBJ1-6, the V gene TRBV7-6; maybe TRBD1 (6 bases). Looked up from germline, CDR1 is SGHVS and CDR2 is FNYEAQ. This CDR3 has 16 amino acids. Trimming took off 2 bases at V and 10 bases at J, with 18 bases between the two ends. The chain's CDR3 is CASSLSGGKRYSPLHF. The CDR3 DNA follows: TGTGCCAGCAGCTTAAGCGGGGGCAAGAGATACTCACCCCTCCACTTT.

This clonotype has a handful of counts. The chain recombines TRBV10-3 with TRBJ1-3, with no clear D. The V gene's germline CDR1 is ENHRY and CDR2 SYGVKD. The CDR3 has 15 amino acids. V was trimmed by 0 bases and J by 3 bases, leaving 9 bases between them. The CDR3 loop is CAISESTGDGNTIYF. CDR3 nucleotide sequence: TGTGCCATCAGTGAGTCTACTGGGGATGGAAACACCATATATTTT.